What follows are 8 T cell receptor beta chains derived from one specimen sequenced in a study of blood T cell repertoires in COVID-19. Produced via immunoSEQ multiplex PCR; TCRdb's table is partial and in-frame only. This sample yields 350,000 to 400,000 clones, of which 88% are seen a single time; 1.2% belongs to the top ten. Sequencing was performed on PBMCs or T cells enriched from blood (not recorded which). Receptor source: a woman younger than 30 who had recovered from COVID-19.

This chain uses TRBV6-5 with TRBJ2-5; 9 bases are shared with TRBD2. V dropped 0 bases and J dropped 5; count of bases not matched to a gene: 7. The germline V gene has CDR1 MNHEY and CDR2 SVGAGI. The CDR3 extends over 16 amino acids. CDR3: CASSYSASGAGETQYF. In DNA form, the CDR3 reads TGTGCCAGCAGTTACTCGGCTAGCGGGGCGGGGGAGACCCAGTACTTC.

This chain uses TRBV7-8 with TRBJ2-7; D is possibly TRBD1 (5 bases). The CDR3 is made up of 14 amino acids. In germline, CDR1 is SGHVS, CDR2 FQNEAQ. V was clipped by 2 bases and J by 1 base, with 9 bases between them. CDR3 protein: CASSLPGSSYEQYF. CDR3 bases: TGTGCCAGCAGCTTACCAGGGTCTTCCTACGAGCAGTACTTC. Looking up the rest from reference TRBV7-8 and TRBJ2-7 gives the full variable domain: GAGVSQSPRYKVAKRGQDVALRCDPISGHVSLFWYQQALGQGPEFLTYFQNEAQLDKSGLPSDRFFAERPEGSVSTLKIQRTQQEDSAVYLCASSLPGSSYEQYFGPGTRLTVT.

The chain carries TRBV11-3 and TRBJ2-1; tentative D call: TRBD2 (5 bases). Germline assignment: CDR1 SGHNT and CDR2 YENEEA. Trimming removed 5 bases at V and 0 bases at J, with 17 bases between. The length of the CDR3 is 17 residues. CDR3 sequence reads: CASSQRGGRLSYNEQFF. The CDR3 nucleotides read TGTGCCAGCAGCCAACGAGGCGGGCGACTCTCCTACAATGAGCAGTTCTTC.

The V and J genes are TRBV7-6 and TRBJ1-3; 7 bases are a match to TRBD1. From germline, CDR1 is SGHVS and CDR2 FNYEAQ. CDR3 size: 14 residues. Trimming removed 5 bases from V and 4 bases from J; junction bases left unmatched: 5. As DNA, the CDR3 is TGTGCCAGCAGCGCACGACAGGGAGGAAACACCATATATTTT. It translates to CASSARQGGNTIYF.

The chain links TRBV6-2 or TRBV6-3 to TRBJ1-5; 9 nucleotides match TRBD1. The CDR3 covers 17 residues. Germline loops: CDR1 MNHEY, CDR2 SVGEGT. The V segment lost 4 bases and the J segment 3 bases; nucleotides outside the gene matches: 10. The CDR3 sequence: CASSSPDTGGLNQPQHF. CDR3 bases: TGTGCCAGCAGTTCGCCGGATACAGGGGGCCTCAATCAGCCCCAGCATTTT.

The chain uses TRBV3-1 (or the pseudogene TRBV3-2) and TRBJ1-1; 7 nucleotides align to TRBD1. The V gene end was trimmed by 4 bases and the J gene end by 0 bases; junction bases not matched to a gene: 5. CDR1 and CDR2 (germline): LGHDT, YNNKEL (reference sequence). This CDR3 contains 15 residues. In DNA, the CDR3 is TGTGCCAGCAGCCTTCCGGGACAGCTGAACACTGAAGCTTTCTTT. Protein sequence: CASSLPGQLNTEAFF.

The V and J genes are TRBV11-2 and TRBJ2-7; 7 nucleotides match TRBD1. V was clipped by 2 bases and J by 6 bases; unmatched bases: 13. Per the germline V gene, CDR1 is SGHAT and CDR2 is FQNNGV. The CDR3 length is 16 residues. CDR3 in DNA: TGTGCCAGCAGCTTAACATTTGATGGGGCAGGGGGCGAGCAGTACTTC. Its translation: CASSLTFDGAGGEQYF.

The gene calls are TRBV6-5 and TRBJ1-1; TRBD1 agrees at 9 bases. Trimming cost V 2 bases and J 5 bases; bases outside gene matches: 6. The CDR3 loop spans 15 amino acids. CDR1 is MNHEY and CDR2 is SVGAGI in the germline V gene. In DNA form, the CDR3 reads TGTGCCAGCAGTTACCAGACAGGGGGAAGGACTGAAGCTTTCTTT. This sequence encodes CASSYQTGGRTEAFF.